These 5 T cell receptor beta chains were sequenced from one sample in a study of blood T cells in healthy people across ages. A sample-barcoded 5' primer and a J-beta primer mix were used in a second PCR of about 6 to 12 cycles. TCRdb fed the 5' RACE reads into MiXCR, producing one record per CDR3 protein. The table shows about 1.8 million distinct CDR3 sequences, with less than 50% occurring only once. The sample was blood. These receptors originate from a woman in her 40s in good health.

This clonotype was picked up a small number of times. The chain links TRBV11-2 to TRBJ2-5; D uncertain. The germline V gene has CDR1 SGHAT and CDR2 FQNNGV. This CDR3 comprises 13 residues. V was pared by 0 bases and J by 5 bases, with 7 bases between. The CDR3: CASSLDAGETQYF. The CDR3, as DNA: TGTGCCAGCAGCTTAGATGCCGGGGAGACCCAGTACTTC.

V is TRBV11-2 and J is TRBJ2-7; D unresolved. The closer fit of TRBJ2-5 to the DNA end suggests the J call may be wrong. This CDR3 spans 14 amino acids. Germline CDR1 reads SGHAT; CDR2 reads FQNNGV. This CDR3 is CASSLSPRSETQYF. The DNA for the CDR3 is TGTGCCAGCAGCTTAAGTCCGCGATCCGAGACCCAGTACTTC.

The chain combines TRBV4-3 with TRBJ2-7, with no clear D. The V gene lost 0 bases and the J gene lost 2 bases, with 17 bases spanning the gap. Germline-derived CDR1 and CDR2 are LGHNA and YSLEER. This CDR3 has 17 amino acids. CDR3 amino acids: CASSQDWSPGFTYEQYF. The CDR3 DNA sequence: TGCGCCAGCAGCCAAGATTGGTCTCCGGGCTTCACCTACGAGCAGTACTTC.

The J gene is TRBJ1-5, the V gene TRBV27, with D possibly matching TRBD1 (5 bases). V was shortened by 2 bases and J by 0 bases, with 11 bases between the two germline ends. The CDR3 has 16 amino acids. From germline, CDR1 is MNHEY and CDR2 SMNVEV (reference sequence). CDR3 sequence reads: CASSLGAAYSNQPQHF. As DNA, the CDR3 is TGTGCCAGCAGTTTAGGGGCAGCCTATAGCAATCAGCCCCAGCATTTT.

This clonotype was counted once. J is TRBJ1-5 and V is TRBV4-3; D might be TRBD1 (5 bases). This CDR3 is built from 15 residues. V was pared by 1 base and J by 5 bases, with 12 bases between. Germline V gene lookup returns CDR1 LGHNA and CDR2 YSLEER. The CDR3, as DNA: TGCGCCAGCAGCCAAGTGTGGCAGGGCGATCAGCCCCAGCATTTT. This encodes CASSQVWQGDQPQHF.